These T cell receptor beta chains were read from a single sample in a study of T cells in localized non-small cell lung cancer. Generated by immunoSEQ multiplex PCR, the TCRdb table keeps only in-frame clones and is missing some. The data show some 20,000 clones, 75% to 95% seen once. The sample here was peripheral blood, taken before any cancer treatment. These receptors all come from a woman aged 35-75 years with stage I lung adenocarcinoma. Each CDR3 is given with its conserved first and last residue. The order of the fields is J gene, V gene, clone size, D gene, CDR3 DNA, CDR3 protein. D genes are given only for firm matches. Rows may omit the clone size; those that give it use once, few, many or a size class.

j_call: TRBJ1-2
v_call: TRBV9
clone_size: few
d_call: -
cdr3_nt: TGTGCCAGCAGCTTACAGTCTAACTATGGCTACACCTTC
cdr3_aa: CASSLQSNYGYTF

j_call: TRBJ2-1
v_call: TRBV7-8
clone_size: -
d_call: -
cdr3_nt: TGTGCCAGCAGCTTAAGGTTTTCTCCCGGGGAGCAGTTCTTC
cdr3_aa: CASSLRFSPGEQFF

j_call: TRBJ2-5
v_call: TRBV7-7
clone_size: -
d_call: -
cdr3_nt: TGTGCTAGCAGCTTATCGGGATACGGAGAGACCCAGTACTTC
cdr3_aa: CASSLSGYGETQYF

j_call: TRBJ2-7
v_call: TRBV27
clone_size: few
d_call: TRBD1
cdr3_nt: TGTGCCAGCAGTATCAGGGGGACAAATTTCGACGAGCAGTACTTC
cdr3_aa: CASSIRGTNFDEQYF

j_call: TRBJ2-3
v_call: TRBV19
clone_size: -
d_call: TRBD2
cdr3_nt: TGTGCCAGTAGACTTTCCGGACTAGCGGGAGGTCCCAGCACAGATACGCAGTATTTT
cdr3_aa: CASRLSGLAGGPSTDTQYF

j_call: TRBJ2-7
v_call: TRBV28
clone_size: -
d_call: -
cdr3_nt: TGTGCCAGCATTCCGACAGCACCAACCTACGAGCAGTACTTC
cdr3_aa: CASIPTAPTYEQYF

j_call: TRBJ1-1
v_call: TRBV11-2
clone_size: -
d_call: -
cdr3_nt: TGTGCCAGCAGCTTGGGAACCTGGGAGAGGAACACTGAAGCTTTCTTT
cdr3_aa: CASSLGTWERNTEAFF

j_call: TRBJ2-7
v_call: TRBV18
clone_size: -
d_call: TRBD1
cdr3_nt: TGTGCCAGCTCACCACCGAGGACAGGGGGCTCCTACGAGCAGTACTTC
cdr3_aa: CASSPPRTGGSYEQYF

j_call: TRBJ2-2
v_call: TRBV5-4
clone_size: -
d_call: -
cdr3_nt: TGTGCCAGCAGCTTGAAACTGACGGGAGACACCGGGGAGCTGTTTTTT
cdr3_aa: CASSLKLTGDTGELFF

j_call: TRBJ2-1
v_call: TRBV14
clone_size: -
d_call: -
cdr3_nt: TGTGCCAGCAGCAACCGCCCCGGACAGCTCAATGAGCAGTTCTTC
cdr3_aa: CASSNRPGQLNEQFF

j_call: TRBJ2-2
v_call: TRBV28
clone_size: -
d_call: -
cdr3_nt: TGTGCCAGCAGTTACCGGAACACCGGGGAGCTGTTTTTT
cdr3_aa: CASSYRNTGELFF

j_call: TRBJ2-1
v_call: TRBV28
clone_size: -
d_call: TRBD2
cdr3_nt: TGTGCCAGCAGTCCGACTAGCGTTTACAATGAGCAGTTCTTC
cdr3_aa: CASSPTSVYNEQFF

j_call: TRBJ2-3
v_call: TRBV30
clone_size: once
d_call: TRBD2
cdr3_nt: TGTGCCTGGAGTAGCGGGAGGTCCCAAGATACGCAGTATTTT
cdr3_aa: CAWSSGRSQDTQYF

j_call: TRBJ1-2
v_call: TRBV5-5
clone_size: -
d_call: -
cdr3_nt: TGTGCCAGCAGCTTGGCCTGGGACTCCAGGACCTATGGCTACACCTTC
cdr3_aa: CASSLAWDSRTYGYTF

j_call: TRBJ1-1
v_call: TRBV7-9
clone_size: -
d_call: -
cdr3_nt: TGTGCCAGCGACGACCTCGTCAAGACTGAAGCTTTCTTT
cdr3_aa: CASDDLVKTEAFF

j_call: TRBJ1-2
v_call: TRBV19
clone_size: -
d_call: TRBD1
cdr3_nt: TGTGCCAGTAGTATCAGGGGGGAAGACTATGGCTACACCTTC
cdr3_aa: CASSIRGEDYGYTF

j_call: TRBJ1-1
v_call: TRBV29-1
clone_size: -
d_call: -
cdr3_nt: TGCAGCGTTGATCCTGGGGTTGACCTGGCTTTCTTT
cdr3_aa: CSVDPGVDLAFF

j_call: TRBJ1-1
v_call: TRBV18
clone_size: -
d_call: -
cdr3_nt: TGTGCCAGCTCACCTCAGGGGCCTGCTGAAGCTTTCTTT
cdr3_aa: CASSPQGPAEAFF

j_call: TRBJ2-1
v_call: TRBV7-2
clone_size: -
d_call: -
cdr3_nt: TGTGCCAGCAGCCGAGCAGGGGTGAATGAGCAGTTCTTC
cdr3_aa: CASSRAGVNEQFF

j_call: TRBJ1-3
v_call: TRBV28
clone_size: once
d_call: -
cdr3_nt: TGTGCCAGCAGCAATTTTCCCTACTCTGGAAACACCATATATTTT
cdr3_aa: CASSNFPYSGNTIYF

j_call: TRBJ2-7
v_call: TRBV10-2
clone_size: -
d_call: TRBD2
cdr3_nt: TGCGCCAGCAGTGATCAATGGCGGGAGACTGGGTACGAGCAGTACTTC
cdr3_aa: CASSDQWRETGYEQYF

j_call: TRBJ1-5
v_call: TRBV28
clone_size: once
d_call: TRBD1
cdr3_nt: TGTGCCAGCAGTGGGTGGGACAGACCCAATCAGCCCCAGCATTTT
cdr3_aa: CASSGWDRPNQPQHF

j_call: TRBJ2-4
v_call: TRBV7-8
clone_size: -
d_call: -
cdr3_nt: TGTGCCAGCAGCGGGGAGACTCAAAACATTCAGTACTTC
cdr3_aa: CASSGETQNIQYF

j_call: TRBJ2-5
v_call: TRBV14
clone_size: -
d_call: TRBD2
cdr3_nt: TGTGCCAGCGCCCGGACTAGCGGGAGACTGGAGGAGACCCAGTACTTC
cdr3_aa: CASARTSGRLEETQYF

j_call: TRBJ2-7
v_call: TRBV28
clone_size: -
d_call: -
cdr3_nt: TGTGCCAGCAGTATTGACGTCCACGAGCAGTACTTC
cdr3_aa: CASSIDVHEQYF

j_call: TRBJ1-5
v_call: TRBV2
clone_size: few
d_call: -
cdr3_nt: TGTGCCAGCAGTGCAGCCTACAATCAGCCCCAGCATTTT
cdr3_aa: CASSAAYNQPQHF

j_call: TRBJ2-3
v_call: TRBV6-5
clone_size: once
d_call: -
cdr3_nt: TGTGCCAGCAGTCCGGGACCGATTAGCACAGATACGCAGTATTTT
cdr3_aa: CASSPGPISTDTQYF

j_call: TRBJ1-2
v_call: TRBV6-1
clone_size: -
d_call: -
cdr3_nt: TGTGCCGCGGGACACCTAACTAACTATGGCTACACCTTC
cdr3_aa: CAAGHLTNYGYTF

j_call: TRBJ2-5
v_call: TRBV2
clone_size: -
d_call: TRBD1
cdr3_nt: TGTGCCAGCAGTCGTGACAGGGGACAAGAGACCCAGTACTTC
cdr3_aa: CASSRDRGQETQYF

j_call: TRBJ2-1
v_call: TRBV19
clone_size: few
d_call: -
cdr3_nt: TGTGCCAGTAGTCTCACCGGGAGTGGGGATGAGCAGTTCTTC
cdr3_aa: CASSLTGSGDEQFF

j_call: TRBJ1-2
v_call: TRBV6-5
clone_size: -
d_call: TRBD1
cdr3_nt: TGTGCCAGCAGTTACGGGACAGGGGGCTACTATGGCTACACCTTC
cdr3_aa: CASSYGTGGYYGYTF

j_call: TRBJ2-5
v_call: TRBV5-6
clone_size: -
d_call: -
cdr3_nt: TGTGCCAGCAGCTTGGAGGGCAGGGGTGGTGCAGAGACCCAGTACTTC
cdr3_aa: CASSLEGRGGAETQYF

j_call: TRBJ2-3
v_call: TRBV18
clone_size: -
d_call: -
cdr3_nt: TGTGCCAGCTCACCGATAGATACGCAGTATTTT
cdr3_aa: CASSPIDTQYF

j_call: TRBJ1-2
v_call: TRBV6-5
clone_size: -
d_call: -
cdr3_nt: TGTGCCAGCAGTTCACGGGAGGACTATGGCTACACCTTC
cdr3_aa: CASSSREDYGYTF

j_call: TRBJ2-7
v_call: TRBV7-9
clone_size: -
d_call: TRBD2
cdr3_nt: TGTGCCAGCAGCCCGAGGAGCGGGGGCGCGGGACCTAAATACGAGCAGTACTTC
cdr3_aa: CASSPRSGGAGPKYEQYF

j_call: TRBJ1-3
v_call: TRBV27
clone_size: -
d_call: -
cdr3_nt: TGTGCCAGCAGTTTATCATCCCGGCCTGGAGGAAACACCATATATTTT
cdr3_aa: CASSLSSRPGGNTIYF

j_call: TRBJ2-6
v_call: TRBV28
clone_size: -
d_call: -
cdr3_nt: TGTGCCAGCAGTTTAATGTATATGTTGGGTGGTAGGGCCAACGTCCTGACTTTC
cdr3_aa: CASSLMYMLGGRANVLTF

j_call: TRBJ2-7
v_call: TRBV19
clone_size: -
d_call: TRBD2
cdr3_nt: TGTGCCAGTAGGAAACCGGGACTAGTAGAGCAGTACTTC
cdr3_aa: CASRKPGLVEQYF

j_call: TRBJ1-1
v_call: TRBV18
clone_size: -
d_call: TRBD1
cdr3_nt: TGTGCCAGCTCACCGTATGGGACAGGGGGGAACACTGAAGCTTTCTTT
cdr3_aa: CASSPYGTGGNTEAFF

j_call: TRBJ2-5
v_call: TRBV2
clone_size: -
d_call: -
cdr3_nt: TGTGCCAGCAGTAAACTCCAAGAGACCCAGTACTTC
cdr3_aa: CASSKLQETQYF

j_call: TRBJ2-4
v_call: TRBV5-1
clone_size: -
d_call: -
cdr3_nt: TGCGCCAGCAGCTTGAGTCCGGCGGGCAAAAACATTCAGTACTTC
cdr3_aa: CASSLSPAGKNIQYF

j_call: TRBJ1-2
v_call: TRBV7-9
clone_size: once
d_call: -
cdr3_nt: TGTGCCAGCAGCACCTACGGGGGTGGCACCTCCACTAACTATGGCTACACCTTC
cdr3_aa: CASSTYGGGTSTNYGYTF

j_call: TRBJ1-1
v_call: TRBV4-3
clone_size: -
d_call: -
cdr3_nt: TGCGCCAGCAGCCAAGAACGGGACGCCTTGAACACTGAAGCTTTCTTT
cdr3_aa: CASSQERDALNTEAFF

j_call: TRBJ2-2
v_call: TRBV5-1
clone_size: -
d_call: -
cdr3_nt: TGCGCCAGCAACAGTCAGGCGTTTAGGTCCTTTACGGCTAACACCGGGGAGCTGTTTTTT
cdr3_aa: CASNSQAFRSFTANTGELFF

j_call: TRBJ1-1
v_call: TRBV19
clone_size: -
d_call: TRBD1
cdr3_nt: TGTGCCAGTAGTGAAGGGGGCAGGAACACTGAAGCTTTCTTT
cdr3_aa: CASSEGGRNTEAFF

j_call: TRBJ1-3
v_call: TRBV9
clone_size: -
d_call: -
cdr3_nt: TGTGCCAGCAGCCCGAGACCTCAGGCCGATCTAGGAAACACCATATATTTT
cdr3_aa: CASSPRPQADLGNTIYF

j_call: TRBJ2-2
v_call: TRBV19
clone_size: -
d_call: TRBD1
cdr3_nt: TGTGCCAGTAGTATTGGACAGGGGAACACCGGGGAGCTGTTTTTT
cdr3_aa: CASSIGQGNTGELFF

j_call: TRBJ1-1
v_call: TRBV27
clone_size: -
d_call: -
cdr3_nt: TGTGCCAGCAGTTTAACAAGGAACACTGAAGCTTTCTTT
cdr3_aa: CASSLTRNTEAFF

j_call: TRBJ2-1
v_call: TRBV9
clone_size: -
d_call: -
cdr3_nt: TGTGCCAGCAGCGGGGGTGGGAAGTACAATGAGCAGTTCTTC
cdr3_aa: CASSGGGKYNEQFF

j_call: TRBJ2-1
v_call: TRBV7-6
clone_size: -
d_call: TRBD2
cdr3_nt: TGTGCCAGCAGCTTAGGGGTAAGCGGGAGGATAAATGAGCAGTTCTTC
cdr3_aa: CASSLGVSGRINEQFF

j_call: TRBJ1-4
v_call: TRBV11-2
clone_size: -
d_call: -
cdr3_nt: TGTGCCAGCAGCTTAGTAAGGGGCAGGAGTGAAAAACTGTTTTTT
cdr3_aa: CASSLVRGRSEKLFF

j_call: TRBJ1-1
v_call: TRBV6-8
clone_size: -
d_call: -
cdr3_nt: TGTGCCAGCAGACGTACTGTGGAAGCTTTCTTT
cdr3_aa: CASRRTVEAFF

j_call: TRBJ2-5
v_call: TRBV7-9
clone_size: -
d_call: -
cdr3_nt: TGTGCCAGCAGCGGGGAGGCACCAAAAGAGACCCAGTACTTC
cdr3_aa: CASSGEAPKETQYF

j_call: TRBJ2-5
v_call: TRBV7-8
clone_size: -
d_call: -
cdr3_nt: TGTGCCAGCAGCTCTTCTCCTGGGTGGGAAGAGACCCAGTACTTC
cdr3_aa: CASSSSPGWEETQYF

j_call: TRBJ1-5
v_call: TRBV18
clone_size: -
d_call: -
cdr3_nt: TGTGCCAGCTCACCAGGCACAGGGCGACAGCCCCAGCATTTT
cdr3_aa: CASSPGTGRQPQHF

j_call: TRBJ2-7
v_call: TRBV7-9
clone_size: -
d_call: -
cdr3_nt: TGTGCCAGCAGCTTAGATGCTGAGCAGTACTTC
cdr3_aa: CASSLDAEQYF

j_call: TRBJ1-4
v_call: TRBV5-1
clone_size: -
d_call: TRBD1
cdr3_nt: TGCGCCAGCAGCTTGGGCACAGGGGGCGGAGGAGAAAAACTGTTTTTT
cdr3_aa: CASSLGTGGGGEKLFF